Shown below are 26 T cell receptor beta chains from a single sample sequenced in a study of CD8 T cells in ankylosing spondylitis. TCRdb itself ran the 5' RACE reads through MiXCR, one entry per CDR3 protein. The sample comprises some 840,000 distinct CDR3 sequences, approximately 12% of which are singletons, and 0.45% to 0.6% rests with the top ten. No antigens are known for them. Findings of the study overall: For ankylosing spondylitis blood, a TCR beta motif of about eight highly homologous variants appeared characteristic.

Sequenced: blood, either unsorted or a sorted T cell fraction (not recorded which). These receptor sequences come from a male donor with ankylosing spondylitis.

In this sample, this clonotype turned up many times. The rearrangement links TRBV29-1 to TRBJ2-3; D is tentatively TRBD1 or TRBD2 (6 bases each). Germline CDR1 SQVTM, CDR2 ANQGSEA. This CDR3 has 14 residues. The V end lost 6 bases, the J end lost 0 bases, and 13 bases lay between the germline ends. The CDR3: CSVNGGPSTDTQYF. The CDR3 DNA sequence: TGCAGCGTCAATGGGGGGCCGAGCACAGATACGCAGTATTTT.

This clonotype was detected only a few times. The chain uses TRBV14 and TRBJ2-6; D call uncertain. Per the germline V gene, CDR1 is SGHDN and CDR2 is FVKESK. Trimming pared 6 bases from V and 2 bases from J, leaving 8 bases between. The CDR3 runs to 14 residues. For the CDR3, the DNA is TGTGCCAGCAGGGCGGCGACTGGGGCCAACGTCCTGACTTTC. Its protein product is CASRAATGANVLTF. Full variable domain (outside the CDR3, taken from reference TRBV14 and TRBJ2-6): EAGVTQFPSHSVIEKGQTVTLRCDPISGHDNLYWYRRVMGKEIKFLLHFVKESKQDESGMPNNRFLAERTGGTYSTLKVQPAELEDSGVYFCASRAATGANVLTFGAGSRLTVL.

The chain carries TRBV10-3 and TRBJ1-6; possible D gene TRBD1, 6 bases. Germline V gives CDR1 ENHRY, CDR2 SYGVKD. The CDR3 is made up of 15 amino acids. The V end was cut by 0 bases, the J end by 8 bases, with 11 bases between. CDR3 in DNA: TGTGCCATCAGTGAGTCGGGAACAGGGTATTCACCCCTCCACTTT. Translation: CAISESGTGYSPLHF.

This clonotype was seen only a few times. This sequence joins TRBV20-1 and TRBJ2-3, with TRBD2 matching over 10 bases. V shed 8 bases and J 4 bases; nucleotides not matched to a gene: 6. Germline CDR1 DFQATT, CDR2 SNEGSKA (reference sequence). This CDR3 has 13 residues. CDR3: CSSLAGGSDTQYF. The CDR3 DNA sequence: TGCAGTTCTTTAGCGGGAGGATCAGATACGCAGTATTTT.

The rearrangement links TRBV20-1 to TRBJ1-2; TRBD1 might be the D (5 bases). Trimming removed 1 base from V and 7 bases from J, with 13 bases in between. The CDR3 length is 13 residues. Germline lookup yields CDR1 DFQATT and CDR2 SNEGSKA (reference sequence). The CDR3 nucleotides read TGCAGTGCTAGAGTGGGTCTAGGGGTTGGCTACACCTTC. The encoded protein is CSARVGLGVGYTF.

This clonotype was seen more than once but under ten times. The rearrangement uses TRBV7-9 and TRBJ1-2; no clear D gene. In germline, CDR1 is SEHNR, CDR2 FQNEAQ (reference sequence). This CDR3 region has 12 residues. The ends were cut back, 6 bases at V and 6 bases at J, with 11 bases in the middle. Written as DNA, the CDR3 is TGTGCCAGCAGGGCAGAAGGCAATGGCTACACCTTC. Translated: CASRAEGNGYTF.

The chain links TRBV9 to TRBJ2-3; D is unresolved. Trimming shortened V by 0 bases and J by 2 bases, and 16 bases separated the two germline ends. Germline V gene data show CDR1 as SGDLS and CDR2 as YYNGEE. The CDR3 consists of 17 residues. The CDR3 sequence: CASSVEGGRGVTDTQYF. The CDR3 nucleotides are TGTGCCAGCAGCGTAGAAGGTGGGCGCGGAGTCACAGATACGCAGTATTTT.

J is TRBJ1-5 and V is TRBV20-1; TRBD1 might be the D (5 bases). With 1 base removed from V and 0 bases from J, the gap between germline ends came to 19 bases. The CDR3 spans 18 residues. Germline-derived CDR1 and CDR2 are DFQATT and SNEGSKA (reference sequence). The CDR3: CSARAKGGVTYSNQPQHF. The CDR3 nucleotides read TGCAGTGCTAGAGCAAAAGGAGGGGTAACGTATAGCAATCAGCCCCAGCATTTT.

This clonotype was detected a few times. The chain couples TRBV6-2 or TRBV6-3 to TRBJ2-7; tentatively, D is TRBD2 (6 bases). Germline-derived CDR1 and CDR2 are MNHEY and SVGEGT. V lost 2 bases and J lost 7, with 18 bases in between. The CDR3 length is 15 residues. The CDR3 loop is CASSYGGTPLREQYF. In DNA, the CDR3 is TGTGCCAGCAGTTACGGCGGGACTCCCCTTCGTGAGCAGTACTTC.

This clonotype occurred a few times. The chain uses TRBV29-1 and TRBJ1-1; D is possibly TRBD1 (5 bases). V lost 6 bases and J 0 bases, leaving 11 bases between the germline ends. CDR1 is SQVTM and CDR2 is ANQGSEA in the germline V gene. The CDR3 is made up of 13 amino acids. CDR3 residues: CSVRQLLNTEAFF. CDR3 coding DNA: TGCAGCGTACGACAGTTATTGAACACTGAAGCTTTCTTT. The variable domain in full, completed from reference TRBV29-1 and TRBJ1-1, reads SAVISQKPSRDICQRGTSLTIQCQVDSQVTMMFWYRQQPGQSLTLIATANQGSEATYESGFVIDKFPISRPNLTFSTLTVSNMSPEDSSIYLCSVRQLLNTEAFFGQGTRLTVV.

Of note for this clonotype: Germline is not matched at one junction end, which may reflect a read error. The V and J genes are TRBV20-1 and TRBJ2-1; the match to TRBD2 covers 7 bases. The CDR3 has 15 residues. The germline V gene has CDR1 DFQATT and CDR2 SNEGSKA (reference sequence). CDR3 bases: TGCAGTGCGAGAGCCGGGAGCGGGGCCTACAATGAGCAGTTCTTC. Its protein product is CSARAGSGAYNEQFF.

CDR3 in DNA: TGTGCCAGCAGTTACTCTTTGGGCACTGAAGCTTTCTTT. Its translation is CASSYSLGTEAFF. The rearrangement uses TRBV6-6 and TRBJ1-1; D is undetermined. Trimming cost V 0 bases and J 4 bases, with 6 bases left between them. CDR3 length: 13 residues. Germline values: CDR1 MNHNY, CDR2 SVGAGI (reference sequence).

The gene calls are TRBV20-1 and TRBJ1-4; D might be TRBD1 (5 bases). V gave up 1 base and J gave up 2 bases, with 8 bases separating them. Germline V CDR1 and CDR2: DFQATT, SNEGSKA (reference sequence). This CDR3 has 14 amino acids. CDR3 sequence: CSARGGVTNEKLFF. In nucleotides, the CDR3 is TGCAGTGCTAGAGGAGGGGTGACTAATGAAAAACTGTTTTTT.

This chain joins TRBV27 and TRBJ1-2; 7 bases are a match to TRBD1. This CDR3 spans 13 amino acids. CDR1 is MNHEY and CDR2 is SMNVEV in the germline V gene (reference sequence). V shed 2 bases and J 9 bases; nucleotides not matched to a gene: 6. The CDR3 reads CASSLAYRGRYTF. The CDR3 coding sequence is TGTGCCAGCAGTTTAGCGTACAGGGGTCGCTACACCTTC.

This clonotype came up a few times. CDR3 amino acids: CASSTRRSSYEQYF. CDR3 sequence (DNA): TGTGCCAGCAGCACTCGACGGAGCTCCTACGAGCAGTACTTC. The chain combines TRBV7-9 with TRBJ2-7; D gene uncertain. The CDR3 spans 14 residues. V lost 5 bases to trimming and J lost 0 bases, with 11 bases between them. Germline V gene data show CDR1 as SEHNR and CDR2 as FQNEAQ (reference sequence).

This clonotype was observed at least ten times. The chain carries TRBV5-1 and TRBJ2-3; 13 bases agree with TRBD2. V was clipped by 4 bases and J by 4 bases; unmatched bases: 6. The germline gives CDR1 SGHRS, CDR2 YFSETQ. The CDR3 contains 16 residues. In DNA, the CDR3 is TGCGCCAGCAGCCACGGACTAGCGGGAGAAGCAGATACGCAGTATTTT. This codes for CASSHGLAGEADTQYF. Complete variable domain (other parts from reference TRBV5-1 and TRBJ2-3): KAGVTQTPRYLIKTRGQQVTLSCSPISGHRSVSWYQQTPGQGLQFLFEYFSETQRNKGNFPGRFSGRQFSNSRSEMNVSTLELGDSALYLCASSHGLAGEADTQYFGPGTRLTVL.

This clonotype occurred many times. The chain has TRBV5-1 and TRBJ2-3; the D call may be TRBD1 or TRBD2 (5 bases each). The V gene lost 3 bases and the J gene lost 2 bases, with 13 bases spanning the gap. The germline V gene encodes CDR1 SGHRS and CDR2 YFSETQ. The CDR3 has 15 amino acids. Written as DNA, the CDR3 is TGCGCCAGCAGCTCCGGGGCCATGTCCACAGATACGCAGTATTTT. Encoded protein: CASSSGAMSTDTQYF.

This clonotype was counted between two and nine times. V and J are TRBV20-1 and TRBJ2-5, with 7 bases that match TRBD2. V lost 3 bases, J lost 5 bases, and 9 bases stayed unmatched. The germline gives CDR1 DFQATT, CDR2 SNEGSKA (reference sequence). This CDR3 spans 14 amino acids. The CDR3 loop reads CSASTSVSGETQYF. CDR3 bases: TGCAGTGCTAGCACTAGCGTTTCGGGGGAGACCCAGTACTTC.

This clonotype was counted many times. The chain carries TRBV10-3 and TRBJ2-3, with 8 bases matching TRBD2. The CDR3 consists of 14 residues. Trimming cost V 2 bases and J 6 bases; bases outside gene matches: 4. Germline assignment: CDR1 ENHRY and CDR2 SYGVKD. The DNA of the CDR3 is TGTGCCATCAGTGAGCGGCCTAGCGGGGATACGCAGTATTTT. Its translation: CAISERPSGDTQYF.

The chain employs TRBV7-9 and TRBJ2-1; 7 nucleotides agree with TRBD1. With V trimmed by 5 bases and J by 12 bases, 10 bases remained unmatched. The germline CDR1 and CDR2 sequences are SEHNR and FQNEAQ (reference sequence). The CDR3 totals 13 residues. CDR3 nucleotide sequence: TGTGCCAGCAGCGTAGGGGGCGGGTATCCGCAGTTCTTC. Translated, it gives CASSVGGGYPQFF.

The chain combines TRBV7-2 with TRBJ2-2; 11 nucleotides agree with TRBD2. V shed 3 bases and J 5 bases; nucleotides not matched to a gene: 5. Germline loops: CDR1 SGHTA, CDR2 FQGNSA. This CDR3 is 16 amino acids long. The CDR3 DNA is TGTGCCAGCAGCTTCTTTAGCGGGAGGGGGACCGGGGAGCTGTTTTTT. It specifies CASSFFSGRGTGELFF.

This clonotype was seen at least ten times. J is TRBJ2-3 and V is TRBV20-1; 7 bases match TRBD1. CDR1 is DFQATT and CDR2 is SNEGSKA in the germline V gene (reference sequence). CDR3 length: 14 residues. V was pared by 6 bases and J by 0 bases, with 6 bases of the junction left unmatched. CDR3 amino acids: CSALTGDSTDTQYF. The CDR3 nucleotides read TGCAGTGCGCTTACAGGGGACAGCACAGATACGCAGTATTTT.

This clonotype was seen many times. This CDR3 reads CAISESGGRNEQFF. CDR3 nucleotide sequence: TGTGCCATCAGTGAGTCCGGGGGGCGCAATGAGCAGTTCTTC. This sequence joins TRBV10-3 and TRBJ2-1; TRBD2 might be the D (7 bases). The CDR3 runs to 14 residues. Germline V gene sequence: CDR1 ENHRY, CDR2 SYGVKD. V was trimmed by 0 bases and J by 6 bases, leaving 9 bases between them.

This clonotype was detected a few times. The CDR3 DNA is TGCAGCGTTGCCCGAAGTAGGTACACCGGGGAGCTGTTTTTT. Translating gives CSVARSRYTGELFF. This chain joins TRBV29-1 and TRBJ2-2; no reliable D call. V was trimmed by 4 bases and J by 3 bases, leaving 12 bases between them. Per germline, CDR1 SQVTM and CDR2 ANQGSEA. This CDR3 has 14 residues.

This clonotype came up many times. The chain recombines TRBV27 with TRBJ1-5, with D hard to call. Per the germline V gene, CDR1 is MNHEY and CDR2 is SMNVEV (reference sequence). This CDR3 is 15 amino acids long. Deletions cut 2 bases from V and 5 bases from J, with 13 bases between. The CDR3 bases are TGTGCCAGCAGTTTAAGTTTTGCGAGTCATCAGCCCCAGCATTTT. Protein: CASSLSFASHQPQHF.

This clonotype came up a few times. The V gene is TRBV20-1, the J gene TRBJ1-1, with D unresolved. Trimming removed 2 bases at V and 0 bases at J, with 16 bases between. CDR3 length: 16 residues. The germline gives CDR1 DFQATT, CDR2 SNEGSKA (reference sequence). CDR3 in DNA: TGCAGTGCTAGATCCGGCCAAATTCCCTTGAACACTGAAGCTTTCTTT. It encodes CSARSGQIPLNTEAFF.